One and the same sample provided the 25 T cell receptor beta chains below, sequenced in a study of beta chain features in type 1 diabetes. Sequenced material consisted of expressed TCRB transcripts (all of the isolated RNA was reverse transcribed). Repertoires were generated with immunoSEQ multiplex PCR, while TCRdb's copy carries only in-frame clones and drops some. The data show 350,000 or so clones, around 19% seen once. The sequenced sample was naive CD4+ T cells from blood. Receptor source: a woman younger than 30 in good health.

The CDR3 DNA follows: TGTGCCACCAGCAGAGATCTGGCAGTCACAGATACGCAGTATTTT. The encoded protein is CATSRDLAVTDTQYF. The V and J genes are TRBV15 and TRBJ2-3; unclear D gene. The V gene lost 0 bases and the J gene lost 2 bases, with 9 bases spanning the gap. The CDR3 runs to 15 residues. CDR1 is LNHNV and CDR2 is YYDKDF in the germline V gene (reference sequence). The full variable domain, with the rest looked up from reference TRBV15 and TRBJ2-3, is DAMVIQNPRYQVTQFGKPVTLSCSQTLNHNVMYWYQQKSSQAPKLLFHYYDKDFNNEADTPDNFQSRRPNTSFCFLDIRSPGLGDTAMYLCATSRDLAVTDTQYFGPGTRLTVL.

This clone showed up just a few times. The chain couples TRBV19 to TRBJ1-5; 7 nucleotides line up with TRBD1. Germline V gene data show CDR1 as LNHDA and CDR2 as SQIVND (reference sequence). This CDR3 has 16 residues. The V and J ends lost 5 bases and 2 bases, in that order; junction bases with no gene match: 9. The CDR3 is CASSPRTGIGNQPQHF. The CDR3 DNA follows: TGTGCCAGTAGTCCACGGACAGGTATTGGCAATCAGCCCCAGCATTTT. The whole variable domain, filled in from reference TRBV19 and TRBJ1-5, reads DGGITQSPKYLFRKEGQNVTLSCEQNLNHDAMYWYRQDPGQGLRLIYYSQIVNDFQKGDIAEGYSVSREKKESFPLTVTSAQKNPTAFYLCASSPRTGIGNQPQHFGDGTRLSIL.

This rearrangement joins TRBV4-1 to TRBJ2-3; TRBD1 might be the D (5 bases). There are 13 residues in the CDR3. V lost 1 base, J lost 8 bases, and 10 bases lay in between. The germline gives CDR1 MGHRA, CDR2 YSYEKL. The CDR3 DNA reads TGCGCCAGCAGCCAAGCCAGGGCTAGTACGCAGTATTTT. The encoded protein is CASSQARASTQYF.

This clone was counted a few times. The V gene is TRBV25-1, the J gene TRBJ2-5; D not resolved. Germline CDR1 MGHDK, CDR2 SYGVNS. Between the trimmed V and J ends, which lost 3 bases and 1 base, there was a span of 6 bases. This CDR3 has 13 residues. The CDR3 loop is CASSDRTQETQYF. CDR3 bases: TGTGCCAGCAGTGACAGAACCCAAGAGACCCAGTACTTC.

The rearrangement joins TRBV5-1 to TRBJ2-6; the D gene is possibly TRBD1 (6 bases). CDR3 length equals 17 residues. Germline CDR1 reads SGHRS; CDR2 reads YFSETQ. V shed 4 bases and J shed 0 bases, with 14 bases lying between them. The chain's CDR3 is CASSRARDNSGANVLTF. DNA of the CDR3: TGCGCCAGCAGCAGGGCACGGGACAACTCTGGGGCCAACGTCCTGACTTTC.

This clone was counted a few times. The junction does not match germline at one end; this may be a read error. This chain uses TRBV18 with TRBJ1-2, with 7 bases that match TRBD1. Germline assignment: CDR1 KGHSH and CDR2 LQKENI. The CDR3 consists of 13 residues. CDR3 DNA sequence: TGTGCCAGCTCGCCACCGACAGGGTATGGCTACACCTTC. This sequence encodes CASSPPTGYGYTF.

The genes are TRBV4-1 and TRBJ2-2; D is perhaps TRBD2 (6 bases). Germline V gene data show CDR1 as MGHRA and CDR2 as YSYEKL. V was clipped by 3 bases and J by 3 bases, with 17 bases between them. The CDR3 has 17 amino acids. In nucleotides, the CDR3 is TGCGCCAGCAGCCACCACACCGGGGGAACTTACACCGGGGAGCTGTTTTTT. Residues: CASSHHTGGTYTGELFF.

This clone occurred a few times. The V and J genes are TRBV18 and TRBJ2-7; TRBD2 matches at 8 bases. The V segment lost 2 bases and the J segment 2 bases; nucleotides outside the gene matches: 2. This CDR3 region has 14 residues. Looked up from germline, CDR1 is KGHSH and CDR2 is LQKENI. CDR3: CASSPTSGTYEQYF. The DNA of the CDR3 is TGTGCCAGCTCACCAACTAGCGGAACCTACGAGCAGTACTTC.

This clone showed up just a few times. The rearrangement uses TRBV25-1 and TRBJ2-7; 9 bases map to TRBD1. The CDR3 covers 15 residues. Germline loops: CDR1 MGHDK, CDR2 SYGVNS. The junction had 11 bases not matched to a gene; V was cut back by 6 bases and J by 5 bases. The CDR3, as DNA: TGTGCCAGCAGCCCGTTAGGGACAGGGATCAACGAGCAGTACTTC. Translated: CASSPLGTGINEQYF.

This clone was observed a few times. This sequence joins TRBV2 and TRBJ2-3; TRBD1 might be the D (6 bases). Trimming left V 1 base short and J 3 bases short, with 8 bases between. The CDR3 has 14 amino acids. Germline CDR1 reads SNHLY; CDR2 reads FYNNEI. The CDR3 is CASSEDRVTDTQYF. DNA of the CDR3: TGTGCCAGCAGTGAAGACAGGGTAACAGATACGCAGTATTTT.

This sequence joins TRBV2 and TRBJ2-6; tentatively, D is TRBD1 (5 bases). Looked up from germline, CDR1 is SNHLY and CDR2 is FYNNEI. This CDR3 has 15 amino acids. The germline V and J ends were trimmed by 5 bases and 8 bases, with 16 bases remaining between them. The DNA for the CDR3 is TGTGCCAGCAGTTATCAGGGTTCTCGGACCAACGTCCTGACTTTC. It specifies CASSYQGSRTNVLTF.

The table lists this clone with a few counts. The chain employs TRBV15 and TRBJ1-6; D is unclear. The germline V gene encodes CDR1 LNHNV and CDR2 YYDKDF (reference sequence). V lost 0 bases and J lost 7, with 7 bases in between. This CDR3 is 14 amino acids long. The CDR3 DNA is TGTGCCACCAGCAGAGATCTCGGGAATTCACCCCTCCACTTT. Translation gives CATSRDLGNSPLHF.

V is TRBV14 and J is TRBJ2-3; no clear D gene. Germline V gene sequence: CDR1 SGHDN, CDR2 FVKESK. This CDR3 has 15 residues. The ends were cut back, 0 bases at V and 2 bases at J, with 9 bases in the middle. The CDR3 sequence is CASSQDRSFTDTQYF. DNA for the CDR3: TGTGCCAGCAGCCAAGATCGTAGTTTCACAGATACGCAGTATTTT.

CDR3 residues: CASSSTLEGEQFF. The CDR3 bases are TGCGCCAGCAGCTCGACACTAGAAGGTGAGCAGTTCTTC. This chain joins TRBV5-1 and TRBJ2-1; maybe TRBD2 (5 bases). This CDR3 region has 13 residues. Germline V gives CDR1 SGHRS, CDR2 YFSETQ. Trimming shortened V by 3 bases and J by 9 bases, and 13 bases separated the two germline ends.

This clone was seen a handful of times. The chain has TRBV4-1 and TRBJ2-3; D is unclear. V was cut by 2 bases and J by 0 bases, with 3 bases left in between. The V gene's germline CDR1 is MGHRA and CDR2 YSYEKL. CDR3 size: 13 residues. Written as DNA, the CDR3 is TGCGCCAGCAGCCAACCTAGCACAGATACGCAGTATTTT. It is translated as CASSQPSTDTQYF.

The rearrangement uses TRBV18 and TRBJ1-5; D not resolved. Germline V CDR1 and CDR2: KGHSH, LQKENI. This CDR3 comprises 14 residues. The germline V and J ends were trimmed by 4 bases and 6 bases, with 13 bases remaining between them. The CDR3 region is CASSLPTTSQPQHF. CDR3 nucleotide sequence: TGTGCCAGCTCACTACCAACAACAAGTCAGCCCCAGCATTTT.

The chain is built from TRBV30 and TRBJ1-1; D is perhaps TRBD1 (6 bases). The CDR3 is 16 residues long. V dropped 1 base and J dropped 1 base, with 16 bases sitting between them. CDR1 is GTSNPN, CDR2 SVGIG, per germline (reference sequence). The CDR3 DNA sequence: TGTGCCTGGAGTGCCGTCGACAGGAGTCCGAACACTGAAGCTTTCTTT. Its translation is CAWSAVDRSPNTEAFF.

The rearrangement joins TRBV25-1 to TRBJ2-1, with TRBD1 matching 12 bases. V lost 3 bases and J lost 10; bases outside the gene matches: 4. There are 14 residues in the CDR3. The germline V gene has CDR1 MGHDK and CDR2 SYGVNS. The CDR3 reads CASSEGQGAWEQFF. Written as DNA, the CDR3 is TGTGCCAGCAGTGAGGGACAGGGGGCTTGGGAGCAGTTCTTC. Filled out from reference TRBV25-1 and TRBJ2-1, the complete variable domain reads EADIYQTPRYLVIGTGKKITLECSQTMGHDKMYWYQQDPGMELHLIHYSYGVNSTEKGDLSSESTVSRIRTEHFPLTLESARPSHTSQYLCASSEGQGAWEQFFGPGTRLTVL.

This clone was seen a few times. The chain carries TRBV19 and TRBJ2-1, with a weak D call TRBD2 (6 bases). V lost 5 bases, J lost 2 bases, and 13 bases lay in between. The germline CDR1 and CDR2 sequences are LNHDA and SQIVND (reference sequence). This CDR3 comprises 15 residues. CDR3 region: CASSVSGPTYNEQFF. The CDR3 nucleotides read TGTGCCAGTAGTGTTAGCGGACCCACCTACAATGAGCAGTTCTTC.

The CDR3 DNA reads as TGTGCCTGGGACAGGGTGGACACTGAAGCTTTCTTT. Residues: CAWDRVDTEAFF. The rearrangement links TRBV30 to TRBJ1-1, with 7 positions matching TRBD1. The CDR3 totals 12 residues. Germline V gene lookup returns CDR1 GTSNPN and CDR2 SVGIG (reference sequence). J gave up 3 bases and V 5 bases, and 3 bases lay outside the gene matches. Full variable domain (rest looked up from reference TRBV30 and TRBJ1-1): SQTIHQWPATLVQPVGSPLSLECTVEGTSNPNLYWYRQAAGRGLQLLFYSVGIGQISSEVPQNLSASRPQDRQFILSSKKLLLSDSGFYLCAWDRVDTEAFFGQGTRLTVV.

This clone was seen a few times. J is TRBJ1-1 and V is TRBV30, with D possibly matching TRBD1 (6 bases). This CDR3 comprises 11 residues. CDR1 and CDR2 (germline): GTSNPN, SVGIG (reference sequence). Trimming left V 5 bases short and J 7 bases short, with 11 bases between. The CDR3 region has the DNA TGTGCCTGGCGACAGGCGATTGAAGCTTTCTTT. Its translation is CAWRQAIEAFF.

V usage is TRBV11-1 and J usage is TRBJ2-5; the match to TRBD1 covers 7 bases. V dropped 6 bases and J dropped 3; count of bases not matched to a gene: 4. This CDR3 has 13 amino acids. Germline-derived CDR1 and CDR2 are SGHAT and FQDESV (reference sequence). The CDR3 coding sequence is TGTGCCAGCAGGTACACAGGGGAAGAGACCCAGTACTTC. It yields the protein CASRYTGEETQYF.

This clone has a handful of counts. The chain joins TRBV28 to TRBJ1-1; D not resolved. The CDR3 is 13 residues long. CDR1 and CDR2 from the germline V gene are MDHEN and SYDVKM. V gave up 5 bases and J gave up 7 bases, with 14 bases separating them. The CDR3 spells CASSTQVLGEAFF. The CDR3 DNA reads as TGTGCCAGCAGTACGCAGGTTCTGGGTGAAGCTTTCTTT.

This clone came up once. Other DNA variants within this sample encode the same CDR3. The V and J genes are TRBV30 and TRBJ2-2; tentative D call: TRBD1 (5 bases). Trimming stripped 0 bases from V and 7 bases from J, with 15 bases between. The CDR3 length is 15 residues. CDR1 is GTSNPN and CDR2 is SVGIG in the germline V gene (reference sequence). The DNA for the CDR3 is TGTGCCTGGAGTGTCAAGGGGCAAGGGGACGGGGAGCTGTTTTTT. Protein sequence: CAWSVKGQGDGELFF.

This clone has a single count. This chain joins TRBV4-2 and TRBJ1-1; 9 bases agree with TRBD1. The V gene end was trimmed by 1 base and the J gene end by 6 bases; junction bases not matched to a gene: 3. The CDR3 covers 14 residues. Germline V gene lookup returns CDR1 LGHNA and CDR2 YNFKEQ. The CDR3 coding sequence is TGTGCCAGCAGCCAAGTTCGACAGGGGGCTGAAGCTTTCTTT. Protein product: CASSQVRQGAEAFF.